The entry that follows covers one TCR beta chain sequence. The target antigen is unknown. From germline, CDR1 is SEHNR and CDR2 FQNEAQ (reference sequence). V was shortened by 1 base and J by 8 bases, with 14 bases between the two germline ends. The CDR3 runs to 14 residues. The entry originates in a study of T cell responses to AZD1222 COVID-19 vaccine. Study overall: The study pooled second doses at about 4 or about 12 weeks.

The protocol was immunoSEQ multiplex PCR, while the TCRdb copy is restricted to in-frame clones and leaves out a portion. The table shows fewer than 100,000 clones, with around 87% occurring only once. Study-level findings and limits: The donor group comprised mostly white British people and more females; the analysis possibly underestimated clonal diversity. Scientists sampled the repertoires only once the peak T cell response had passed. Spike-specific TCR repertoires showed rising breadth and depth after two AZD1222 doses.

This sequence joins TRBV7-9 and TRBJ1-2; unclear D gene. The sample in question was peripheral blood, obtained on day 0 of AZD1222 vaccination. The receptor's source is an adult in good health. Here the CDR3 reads CASSLGSSGSGYTF. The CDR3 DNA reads TGTGCCAGCAGCTTAGGGTCCTCGGGAAGCGGCTACACCTTC.